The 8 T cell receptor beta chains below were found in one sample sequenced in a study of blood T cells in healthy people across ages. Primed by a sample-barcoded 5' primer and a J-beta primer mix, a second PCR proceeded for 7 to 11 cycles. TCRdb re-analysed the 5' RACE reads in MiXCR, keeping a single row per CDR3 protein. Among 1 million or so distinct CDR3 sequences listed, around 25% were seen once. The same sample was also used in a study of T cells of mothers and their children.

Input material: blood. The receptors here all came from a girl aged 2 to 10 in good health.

The CDR3 DNA is TGCGCCAGCACTTATAGCGGGGGACACAATGAGCAGTTCTTC. Translating it yields CASTYSGGHNEQFF. V and J are TRBV5-1 and TRBJ2-1; 9 nucleotides agree with TRBD2. The CDR3 extends over 14 amino acids. V lost 6 bases and J lost 5; bases outside the gene matches: 6. CDR1 is SGHRS, CDR2 YFSETQ, per germline.

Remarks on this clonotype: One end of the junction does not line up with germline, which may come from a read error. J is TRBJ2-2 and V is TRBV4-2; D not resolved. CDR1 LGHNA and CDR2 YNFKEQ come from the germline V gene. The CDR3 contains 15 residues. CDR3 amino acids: CASNQEPGVTGELFF. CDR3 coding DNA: TGTGCCAGCAACCAAGAACCAGGAGTCACCGGGGAGCTGTTTTTT.

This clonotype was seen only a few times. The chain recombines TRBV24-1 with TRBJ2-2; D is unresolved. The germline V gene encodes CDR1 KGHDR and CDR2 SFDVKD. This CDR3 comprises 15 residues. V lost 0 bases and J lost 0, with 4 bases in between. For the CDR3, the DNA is TGTGCCACCAGTGATTTGCCGGCGAACACCGGGGAGCTGTTTTTT. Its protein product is CATSDLPANTGELFF.

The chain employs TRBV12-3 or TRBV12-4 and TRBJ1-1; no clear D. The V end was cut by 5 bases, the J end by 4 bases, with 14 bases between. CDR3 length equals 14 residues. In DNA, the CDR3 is TGTGCCAGCAGTCCCACCGGGAGTATCACTGAAGCTTTCTTT. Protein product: CASSPTGSITEAFF.

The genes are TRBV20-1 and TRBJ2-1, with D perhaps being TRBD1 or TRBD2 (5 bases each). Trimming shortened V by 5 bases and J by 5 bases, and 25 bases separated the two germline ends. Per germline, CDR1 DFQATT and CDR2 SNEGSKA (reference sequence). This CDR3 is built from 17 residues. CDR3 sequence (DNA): TGCAGTGCTCCAGGGACCGCGGCTAGTCGAGGCGACAATGAGCAGTTCTTC. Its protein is CSAPGTAASRGDNEQFF.

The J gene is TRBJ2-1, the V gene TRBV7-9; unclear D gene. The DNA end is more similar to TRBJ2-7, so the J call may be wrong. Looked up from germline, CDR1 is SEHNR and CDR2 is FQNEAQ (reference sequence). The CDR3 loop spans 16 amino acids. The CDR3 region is CASSLVSAASTYEQYF. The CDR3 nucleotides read TGTGCCAGCAGCTTAGTATCTGCGGCTTCGACCTACGAGCAGTACTTC.

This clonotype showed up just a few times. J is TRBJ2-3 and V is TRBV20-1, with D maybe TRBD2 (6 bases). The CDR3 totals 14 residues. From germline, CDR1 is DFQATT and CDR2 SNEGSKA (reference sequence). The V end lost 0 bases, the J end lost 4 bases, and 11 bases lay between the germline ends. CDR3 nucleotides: TGCAGTGCTAGAGAGTCAGGGAGGTCAGATACGCAGTATTTT. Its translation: CSARESGRSDTQYF.

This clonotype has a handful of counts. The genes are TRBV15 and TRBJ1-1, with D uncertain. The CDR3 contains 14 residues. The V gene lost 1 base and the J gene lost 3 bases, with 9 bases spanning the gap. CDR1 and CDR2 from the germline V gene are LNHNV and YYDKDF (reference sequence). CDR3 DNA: TGTGCCACCAGCAGAGCATCTAAGGACACTGAAGCTTTCTTT. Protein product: CATSRASKDTEAFF.